The subject of this entry is one T cell receptor beta chain. These data originate in a study of blood T cell repertoires in COVID-19. Study overall: From T cells, B-cell-depleted T cells, or PBMCs came the material, which was cDNA or gDNA.

The CDR3 totals 15 residues. V gave up 3 bases and J gave up 0 bases, with 11 bases separating them. Germline CDR1 SGHRS, CDR2 YFSETQ. The protocol was immunoSEQ multiplex PCR, while the TCRdb copy is restricted to in-frame clones and leaves out a portion. Found here are 100,000 to 150,000 clones, 88% of them singletons; the top ten hold under 13%. The sequence came from a man aged 50-59 years with acute or convalescent COVID-19. The rearrangement links TRBV5-1 to TRBJ2-3; D call uncertain. Sequencing was done on a sample of peripheral blood. CDR3 protein: CASSSLQKSTDTQYF. CDR3 bases: TGCGCCAGCAGCTCCCTTCAGAAGAGCACAGATACGCAGTATTTT.